The following is a TCR beta chain sequence with its context. The authors' processing: Amplification of reference gene primers provided the estimated nucleated cell counts. TCRdb's table, derived via immunoSEQ multiplex PCR, lists solely in-frame clones and lacks some. V and J calls and clone size come straight from that table; D and trimming were deduced from the DNA. The sample consists of roughly 54,000 clones, around 84% of them appearing once. The CDR3 runs to 13 residues. CDR1 is MDHEN and CDR2 is SYDVKM in the germline V gene. After removal of 3 bases from V and 3 bases from J, the junction contained 2 bases not matched to a gene. This sample is part of a study of blood T cell repertoires in COVID-19. Looking at the study overall: In each case, the material was cDNA or gDNA derived from T cells, B-cell-depleted T cells, or PBMCs.

Sequencing was performed on peripheral blood. The TCR originated in a man between 50 and 59 years old with acute or convalescent COVID-19. The chain is built from TRBV28 and TRBJ2-7; TRBD1 matches 7 bases. CDR3 amino acids: CASSFRGHYEQYF. The CDR3 nucleotides are TGTGCCAGCAGTTTTAGGGGGCACTACGAGCAGTACTTC.